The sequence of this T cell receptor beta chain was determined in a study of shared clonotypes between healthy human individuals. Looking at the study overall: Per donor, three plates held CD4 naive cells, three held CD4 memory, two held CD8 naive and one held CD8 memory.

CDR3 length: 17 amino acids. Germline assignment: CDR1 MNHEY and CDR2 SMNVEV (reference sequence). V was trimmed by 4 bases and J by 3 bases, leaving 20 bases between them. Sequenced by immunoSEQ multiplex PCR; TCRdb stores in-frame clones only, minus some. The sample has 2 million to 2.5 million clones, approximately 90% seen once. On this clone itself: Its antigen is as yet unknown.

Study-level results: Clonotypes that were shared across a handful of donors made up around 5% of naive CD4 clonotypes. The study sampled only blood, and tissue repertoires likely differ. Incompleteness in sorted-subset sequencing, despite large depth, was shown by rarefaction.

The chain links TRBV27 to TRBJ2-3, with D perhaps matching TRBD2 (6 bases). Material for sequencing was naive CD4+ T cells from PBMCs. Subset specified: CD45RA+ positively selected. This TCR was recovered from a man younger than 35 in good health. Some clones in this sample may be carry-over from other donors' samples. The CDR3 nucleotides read TGTGCCAGCAGTTCCCGTACCCGACTAGTCGGGACAGATACGCAGTATTTT. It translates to CASSSRTRLVGTDTQYF.